The 30 T cell receptor beta chains in this list originate from one sample, sequenced in a study of Tregs in tolerant kidney transplant recipients. TCRdb's copy holds only in-frame clones and misses some; the assay was immunoSEQ multiplex PCR. The sample lists about 4,800 clones, 35% to 50% seen once, with 4.5% to 7% in the top ten. Antigens of these TCRs are unknown. The source material was CD8+ T cells from blood cultured with allogeneic cells. The receptors here all came from a human donor in good health.

This sequence joins TRBV6-1 and TRBJ1-6; TRBD1 is a possible D gene (6 bases). This CDR3 region has 18 residues. Germline CDR1 and CDR2: MNHNS and SASEGT. The V end was cut by 3 bases, the J end by 6 bases, with 21 bases between. The CDR3: CASSDLVDRGKFNSPLHF. The CDR3 DNA sequence: TGTGCCAGCAGTGATTTGGTGGATAGGGGGAAGTTTAATTCACCCCTCCACTTT.

The CDR3 reads CASSQEVRTGGNQPQHF. The CDR3 DNA sequence: TGTGCCAGCAGCCAAGAGGTACGGACAGGGGGCAATCAGCCCCAGCATTTT. J is TRBJ1-5 and V is TRBV4-2, with 9 positions matching TRBD1. This CDR3 has 17 residues. Germline V gives CDR1 LGHNA, CDR2 YNFKEQ. With V trimmed by 0 bases and J by 2 bases, 5 bases remained unmatched.

This clone was recorded many times. V is TRBV6-5 and J is TRBJ2-2; D unclear. This CDR3 comprises 12 residues. Germline assignment: CDR1 MNHEY and CDR2 SVGAGI. Trimming removed 6 bases from V and 5 bases from J, with 7 bases in between. CDR3: CASSTSTGELFF. In DNA, the CDR3 is TGTGCCAGCAGCACGTCTACCGGGGAGCTGTTTTTT.

Worth noting for this clone: One end of the junction varies from germline; a read error may be responsible. The chain couples TRBV7-2 to TRBJ2-7; D is possibly TRBD2 (7 bases). The CDR3 consists of 13 residues. Germline CDR1 is SGHTA and CDR2 is FQGNSA. The CDR3 DNA is TGCGCCAGCAGCCGCGACCCAACGGGGGGCCGCGGCTTC. Translating gives CASSRDPTGGRGF.

By share, this clone counts as medium-sized. J is TRBJ1-1 and V is TRBV5-5; D call uncertain. The length of the CDR3 is 12 residues. Germline CDR1 and CDR2: SGHKS and YYEKEE (reference sequence). V was cut by 0 bases and J by 7 bases, with 7 bases left in between. The CDR3 nucleotides are TGTGCCAGCAGCTTGGGCAGCAATGAAGCTTTCTTT. This sequence encodes CASSLGSNEAFF.

By sample fraction, this clone is medium-sized. The chain recombines TRBV9 with TRBJ2-1; the D is unclear. Germline CDR1 SGDLS, CDR2 YYNGEE. CDR3 length equals 11 residues. V gave up 3 bases and J gave up 10 bases, with 8 bases separating them. The CDR3 DNA reads as TGTGCCAGCAGCGCAGGATTCGAGCAGTTCTTC. Amino acid sequence: CASSAGFEQFF.

V and J are TRBV5-1 and TRBJ2-6; 10 nucleotides align to TRBD1. The CDR3 runs 20 residues. Germline CDR1 reads SGHRS; CDR2 reads YFSETQ. Trimming removed 1 base from V and 2 bases from J; junction bases left unmatched: 12. The CDR3 coding sequence is TGCGCCAGCAGCTTGTCGGTTGGGGACAGGGGACGGGCTGGGGCCAACGTCCTGACTTTC. This sequence encodes CASSLSVGDRGRAGANVLTF.

The chain carries TRBV5-1 and TRBJ2-7; TRBD2 matches 12 bases. CDR1 SGHRS and CDR2 YFSETQ come from the germline V gene. This CDR3 region has 15 residues. The V segment lost 4 bases and the J segment 2 bases; nucleotides outside the gene matches: 4. The CDR3, as DNA: TGCGCCAGCAGCACCTCTAGCGGGGGGGCCTACGAGCAGTACTTC. It yields the protein CASSTSSGGAYEQYF.

This clone has a handful of counts. V gene TRBV27 combines with J gene TRBJ1-6; D is unresolved. Germline V gene lookup returns CDR1 MNHEY and CDR2 SMNVEV (reference sequence). CDR3 length equals 14 residues. V was shortened by 2 bases and J by 0 bases, with 2 bases between the two germline ends. The CDR3 sequence is CASSLSSYNSPLHF. The DNA of the CDR3 is TGTGCCAGCAGTTTAAGCTCCTATAATTCACCCCTCCACTTT.

This clone was detected a few times. This chain connects TRBV4-1 to TRBJ2-7; D gene uncertain. The CDR3 totals 15 residues. Deletions cut 0 bases from V and 2 bases from J, with 11 bases between. CDR1 and CDR2 from the germline V gene are MGHRA and YSYEKL. The CDR3 nucleotides read TGCGCCAGCAGCCAAGATGGGCTAGAACCCTACGAGCAGTACTTC. Residues: CASSQDGLEPYEQYF.

The chain has TRBV7-6 and TRBJ1-5; no firm D call. CDR1 is SGHVS and CDR2 is FNYEAQ in the germline V gene. Trimming pared 5 bases from V and 0 bases from J, leaving 11 bases between. This CDR3 is built from 15 residues. This CDR3 reads CASSPQANSNQPQHF. CDR3 DNA sequence: TGTGCCAGCAGCCCCCAGGCCAATAGCAATCAGCCCCAGCATTTT.

This clone is medium-sized. The gene calls are TRBV4-3 and TRBJ2-7; 9 positions match TRBD2. The V gene's germline CDR1 is LGHNA and CDR2 YSLEER. The CDR3 contains 13 residues. With V trimmed by 0 bases and J by 10 bases, 4 bases remained unmatched. CDR3 DNA: TGCGCCAGCAGCCAAGATGTAGCGGGAGAACAGTACTTC. This sequence encodes CASSQDVAGEQYF.

The gene calls are TRBV4-1 and TRBJ2-7, with a possible D match to TRBD1 (5 bases). Trimming took off 1 base at V and 3 bases at J, with 10 bases between the two ends. The germline CDR1 and CDR2 sequences are MGHRA and YSYEKL. The CDR3 length is 14 residues. The CDR3 is CASSQGGTGYEQYF. DNA of the CDR3: TGCGCCAGCAGCCAAGGCGGAACAGGCTACGAGCAGTACTTC.

This chain joins TRBV7-2 and TRBJ2-2, with D perhaps assigned TRBD1 or TRBD2 (5 bases each). The CDR3 has 16 residues. Trimming took 4 bases from V and 4 from J, leaving 16 bases between them. From germline, CDR1 is SGHTA and CDR2 FQGNSA. CDR3 sequence: CASSWYDPGSTGELFF. CDR3 coding DNA: TGTGCCAGCAGCTGGTACGATCCAGGGAGCACCGGGGAGCTGTTTTTT.

In the case of this clone: One end of the junction fails to match germline, which may point to a read error. The chain links TRBV5-6 to TRBJ2-3; 7 bases align to TRBD2. Germline loops: CDR1 SGHDT, CDR2 YYEEEE. The CDR3 contains 18 residues. Here the CDR3 reads CARSSAGGGRRNRDTQYF. In DNA, the CDR3 is TGTGCCCGCAGCTCTGCTGGGGGGGGGAGGAGGAACCGGGATACGCAGTATTTT.

This rearrangement joins TRBV6-5 to TRBJ2-7; 7 bases are a match to TRBD2. CDR3 size: 13 residues. Germline V lookup: CDR1 MNHEY, CDR2 SVGAGI. V lost 2 bases, J lost 4 bases, and 2 bases stayed unmatched. For the CDR3, the DNA is TGTGCCAGCAGTTACGAGCGGGAATACGAGCAGTACTTC. Translating it yields CASSYEREYEQYF.

The chain links TRBV7-3 to TRBJ2-7; 9 bases match TRBD1. V gave up 5 bases and J gave up 3 bases; unmatched junction bases: 5. This CDR3 has 14 residues. Germline V gene sequence: CDR1 SGHTA, CDR2 FQGTGA. CDR3 protein: CASSPRDRVYEQYF. The CDR3 DNA follows: TGTGCCAGCAGCCCCCGGGACAGGGTCTACGAGCAGTACTTC.

This chain connects TRBV10-3 to TRBJ1-4; D is uncertain. Trimming took 4 bases from V and 3 from J, leaving 3 bases between them. CDR3 length: 12 amino acids. Germline V CDR1 and CDR2: ENHRY, SYGVKD. The CDR3 coding sequence is TGTGCCATCAGTGTTTCTAATGAAAAACTGTTTTTT. Translated: CAISVSNEKLFF.

This clone is medium-sized in the sample. The chain links TRBV27 to TRBJ2-7; 11 bases fit TRBD2. Trimming at V came to 8 bases and at J to 6 bases, leaving 15 bases not matched to a gene. This CDR3 spans 16 amino acids. Looked up from germline, CDR1 is MNHEY and CDR2 is SMNVEV (reference sequence). The CDR3 DNA follows: TGTGCCAGCTGGCCCTCGATAGCGGGGGGGCTTATCGAGCAGTACTTC. It is translated as CASWPSIAGGLIEQYF.

This chain uses TRBV7-6 with TRBJ2-1; TRBD2 agrees at 11 bases. The CDR3 is 16 residues long. Germline V lookup: CDR1 SGHVS, CDR2 FNYEAQ. J gave up 4 bases and V 0 bases, and 2 bases lay outside the gene matches. CDR3 nucleotides: TGTGCCAGCAGCTTAGCTAGCGGGGGGGATTACAATGAGCAGTTCTTC. It yields the protein CASSLASGGDYNEQFF.

This clone is classed as medium-sized. The chain combines TRBV15 with TRBJ1-4, with D tentatively TRBD1 (5 bases). CDR1 is LNHNV and CDR2 is YYDKDF in the germline V gene (reference sequence). V was pared by 3 bases and J by 10 bases, with 12 bases between. The CDR3 has 13 residues. CDR3 loop: CATSRPRERKLFF. The CDR3 nucleotides are TGTGCCACCAGCAGGCCCAGGGAAAGAAAACTGTTTTTT.

V and J are TRBV11-2 and TRBJ2-7, with 10 bases matching TRBD1. The CDR3 has 15 amino acids. Germline V gives CDR1 SGHAT, CDR2 FQNNGV. The trim removed 1 base at V and 6 bases at J, leaving 6 bases unmatched. The CDR3 coding sequence is TGTGCCAGCAGCTTAGCGCCGGGACAGGGGCGCGAGCAGTACTTC. It translates to CASSLAPGQGREQYF.

By its share, this clone is medium-sized (0.01 to 0.1%). V gene TRBV9 combines with J gene TRBJ2-3, with D maybe TRBD2 (6 bases). Looked up from germline, CDR1 is SGDLS and CDR2 is YYNGEE. The length of the CDR3 is 14 residues. Trimming took 4 bases from V and 4 from J, leaving 13 bases between them. For the CDR3, the DNA is TGTGCCAGCAGCCCCACGGGAGTGGCAGATACGCAGTATTTT. This gives the protein CASSPTGVADTQYF.

The chain employs TRBV7-9 and TRBJ1-5, with D hard to call. Trimming took 5 bases from V and 0 from J, leaving 11 bases between them. The germline CDR1 and CDR2 sequences are SEHNR and FQNEAQ (reference sequence). The CDR3 has 15 residues. CDR3 sequence (DNA): TGTGCCAGCAGCCCCCAGGCCAATAGCAATCAGCCCCAGCATTTT. Protein: CASSPQANSNQPQHF.

By proportion, this clone is medium-sized. This sequence joins TRBV4-1 and TRBJ2-1; D remains ambiguous. The V and J ends lost 4 bases and 0 bases respectively, with 10 bases between them. This CDR3 contains 15 residues. Germline V gene sequence: CDR1 MGHRA, CDR2 YSYEKL. CDR3 DNA sequence: TGCGCCAGCAGCCTAATATTAAGCTCCTACAATGAGCAGTTCTTC. Amino acid sequence: CASSLILSSYNEQFF.

This clone was seen repeatedly, ten times or more. The rearrangement links TRBV4-3 to TRBJ2-2; D is perhaps TRBD2 (6 bases). Trimming removed 0 bases from V and 0 bases from J, with 23 bases in between. CDR1 and CDR2 (germline): LGHNA, YSLEER. The CDR3 covers 21 residues. The CDR3 protein is CASSQDPPWEAATANTGELFF. The CDR3 DNA follows: TGCGCCAGCAGCCAAGATCCCCCTTGGGAGGCGGCAACCGCGAACACCGGGGAGCTGTTTTTT.

Note on this clone: A read error may produce the germline difference seen at one junction end. The V call is TRBV7-9, the J call TRBJ1-1, with TRBD1 identical over 12 bases. This CDR3 has 14 residues. Germline values: CDR1 SEHNR, CDR2 FQNEAQ (reference sequence). The CDR3 loop is CASSQGTGGYEAFF. In nucleotides, the CDR3 is TGCGCCAGCAGCCAAGGGACAGGGGGCTATGAAGCTTTCTTT. The whole variable domain, filled in from reference TRBV7-9 and TRBJ1-1, reads DTGVSQNPRHKITKRGQNVTFRCDPISEHNRLYWYRQTLGQGPEFLTYFQNEAQLEKSRLLSDRFSAERPKGSFSTLEIQRTEQGDSAMYLCASSQGTGGYEAFFGQGTRLTVV.

The chain is built from TRBV7-9 and TRBJ2-1; D remains ambiguous. Trimming stripped 5 bases from V and 7 bases from J, with 9 bases between. This CDR3 has 12 amino acids. Germline-derived CDR1 and CDR2 are SEHNR and FQNEAQ (reference sequence). CDR3: CASSTSSNEQFF. The CDR3 DNA follows: TGTGCCAGCAGCACCTCATCAAATGAGCAGTTCTTC. Drawing the rest from reference TRBV7-9 and TRBJ2-1, the complete variable domain is DTGVSQNPRHKITKRGQNVTFRCDPISEHNRLYWYRQTLGQGPEFLTYFQNEAQLEKSRLLSDRFSAERPKGSFSTLEIQRTEQGDSAMYLCASSTSSNEQFFGPGTRLTVL.

This chain links TRBV2 with TRBJ2-2; D is unclear. Deletions cut 2 bases from V and 1 base from J, with 5 bases between. This CDR3 contains 14 residues. Germline assignment: CDR1 SNHLY and CDR2 FYNNEI. The CDR3 sequence is CASSERRNTGELFF. Written as DNA, the CDR3 is TGTGCCAGCAGTGAACGGCGGAACACCGGGGAGCTGTTTTTT.

This clone is large within its sample. Other nucleotide sequences in the sample specify the same CDR3. The chain carries TRBV6-5 and TRBJ1-2, with a possible D match to TRBD1 (5 bases). Germline V CDR1 and CDR2: MNHEY, SVGAGI. Trimming removed 2 bases at V and 4 bases at J, with 11 bases between. The CDR3 has 14 amino acids. CDR3 nucleotides: TGTGCCAGCAGTTACGTCCGTGGGGGCTATGGCTACACCTTC. It translates to CASSYVRGGYGYTF.